This T cell receptor beta chain was identified during a study of shared clonotypes between healthy human individuals. Study-wide points: In contrast to clonotypes shared by all four donors, non-shared clonotypes had lower generation probabilities.

The split of CD4+ cells yielded CD45RA+ naive and CD45RA-negative memory subsets. CDR1 and CDR2 (germline): MNHEY, SMNVEV (reference sequence). Trimming at V came to 5 bases and at J to 8 bases, leaving 9 bases not matched to a gene. The CDR3 totals 15 residues. The repertoire was sequenced with immunoSEQ multiplex PCR; TCRdb's copy has only in-frame clones and lacks some. The sample carries fewer than 3 million clones, around 92% recorded once. A word on this clone: Its antigen is not known.

The rearrangement joins TRBV27 to TRBJ1-2; TRBD1 agrees at 12 bases. The receptor was isolated from a man aged 18 to 35 in good health. Some clones in this sample may be carry-over from other donors' samples. The sample comprised naive CD4+ T cells from PBMCs. Subset reported: CD45RA+ positively selected. The CDR3 loop is CASSPGTGGAAGYTF. For the CDR3, the DNA is TGTGCCAGCAGTCCCGGGACAGGGGGCGCGGCCGGCTACACCTTC.